One and the same sample provided the 11 T cell receptor beta chains below, sequenced in a study of OX40 agonist ivuxolimab in advanced cancers. This table comes from immunoSEQ multiplex PCR, and its TCRdb copy is limited to in-frame clones, with some not included. The sample has about 71,000 clones, 80% to 90% seen once. Sequenced material: CD4+ or CD8+ T cells sorted from blood, taken in a trial of the OX40 agonist ivuxolimab. All receptors derive from an adult with an advanced solid tumor such as melanoma, head and neck, liver or kidney cancer.

The CDR3: CASSEGAGNQPQHF. The CDR3 region has the DNA TGCGCCAGCAGTGAGGGGGCTGGCAATCAGCCCCAGCATTTT. This sequence joins TRBV5-1 and TRBJ1-5, with TRBD1 matching over 7 bases. The V gene's germline CDR1 is SGHRS and CDR2 YFSETQ. This CDR3 is 14 amino acids long. Germline trimming cut 5 bases from V and 2 bases from J; bases unmatched to any gene: 4.

This clone was picked up one time. In DNA, the CDR3 is TGTGCCAGTACCCTTGACAGCGGTCGGGGCGAGCAGTACTTC. This codes for CASTLDSGRGEQYF. The rearrangement uses TRBV19 and TRBJ2-7; the D call may be TRBD1 or TRBD2 (5 bases each). The germline V gene has CDR1 LNHDA and CDR2 SQIVND (reference sequence). V was pared by 7 bases and J by 6 bases, with 19 bases between. The CDR3 length is 14 residues.

CDR3 sequence (DNA): TGTGCCAGCAGCCCCGGGACACGGACGGATCTCGGCTACACCTTC. The encoded protein is CASSPGTRTDLGYTF. V is TRBV7-9 and J is TRBJ1-2; a possible D gene is TRBD1 (6 bases). The V gene lost 5 bases and the J gene lost 8 bases, with 21 bases spanning the gap. The CDR3 extends over 15 amino acids. Germline V gene sequence: CDR1 SEHNR, CDR2 FQNEAQ (reference sequence).

The J gene is TRBJ1-6, the V gene TRBV6-5; maybe TRBD1 (6 bases). V gave up 3 bases and J gave up 10 bases, with 7 bases separating them. In germline, CDR1 is MNHEY, CDR2 SVGAGI. The CDR3 consists of 12 residues. CDR3 in DNA: TGTGCCAGCAGTTATAGGGGGTCACCCCTCCACTTT. Protein: CASSYRGSPLHF.

The genes are TRBV6-6 and TRBJ2-7; TRBD2 might be the D (6 bases). CDR1 is MNHNY, CDR2 SVGAGI, per germline (reference sequence). CDR3 length: 12 residues. V gave up 6 bases and J gave up 5 bases, with 11 bases separating them. CDR3 in amino acids: CASRRGIHEQYF. The CDR3 DNA sequence: TGTGCCAGCAGGCGGGGCATACACGAGCAGTACTTC.

This clone was seen a handful of times. A read error may produce the germline difference seen at one junction end. CDR3 sequence: CASSLEAGTEAFF. For the CDR3, the DNA is TGTGCTAGCAGCTTAGAGGCGGGGACTGAAGCTTTCTTT. The chain links TRBV7-7 to TRBJ1-1; D call uncertain. CDR3 size: 13 residues. CDR1 and CDR2 from the germline V gene are SSHAT and FNYEAQ (reference sequence).

The chain joins TRBV5-1 to TRBJ2-7; the D call may be TRBD1 or TRBD2 (5 bases each). V lost 1 base, J lost 3 bases, and 14 bases lay in between. The CDR3 sequence is 15 residues long. Germline CDR1 is SGHRS and CDR2 is YFSETQ. CDR3 sequence: CASSLWGTHIYEQYF. CDR3 nucleotide sequence: TGCGCCAGCAGCTTGTGGGGGACGCACATCTACGAGCAGTACTTC.

This chain links TRBV5-1 with TRBJ1-3; D not resolved. From germline, CDR1 is SGHRS and CDR2 YFSETQ. V was shortened by 1 base and J by 7 bases, with 18 bases between the two germline ends. There are 16 residues in the CDR3. DNA of the CDR3: TGCGCCAGCAGCTTGAACAGCCCAAAAAACGGCAACACCATATATTTT. Protein product: CASSLNSPKNGNTIYF.

This chain connects TRBV4-1 to TRBJ2-1; TRBD1 matches at 10 bases. The CDR3 spans 15 residues. The V and J ends lost 2 bases and 7 bases, in that order; junction bases with no gene match: 5. Germline loops: CDR1 MGHRA, CDR2 YSYEKL. The CDR3: CASSQWGTGANEQFF. CDR3 DNA sequence: TGCGCCAGCAGCCAATGGGGGACAGGGGCGAATGAGCAGTTCTTC.

The J gene is TRBJ2-1, the V gene TRBV7-2, with a possible D match to TRBD1 (5 bases). Trimming took off 7 bases at V and 7 bases at J, with 17 bases between the two ends. Germline V CDR1 and CDR2: SGHTA, FQGNSA. CDR3 size: 14 residues. CDR3 sequence (DNA): TGTGCCAGCACCATGGGGCAGGGAAGGAATGAGCAGTTCTTC. This codes for CASTMGQGRNEQFF.

The table lists this clone with a count of one. This chain links TRBV18 with TRBJ2-1; TRBD2 might be the D (5 bases). Germline CDR1 reads KGHSH; CDR2 reads LQKENI. The CDR3 runs to 12 residues. V was clipped by 0 bases and J by 10 bases, with 7 bases between them. Here the CDR3 reads CASSPPGNEQFF. The DNA for the CDR3 is TGTGCCAGCTCACCACCCGGGAACGAGCAGTTCTTC.